These 4 T cell receptor beta chains share one sample of origin, sequenced in a study of T-cell memory formation after mild COVID-19. Using its own MiXCR run on the 5' RACE reads, TCRdb lists one record per CDR3 protein. The sample holds around 320,000 distinct CDR3 sequences, 28% seen once. What was sequenced was PBMCs or a T cell subset sorted from them (not recorded which). These receptors all stem from an adult woman who had mild COVID-19 (a few samples of this study predate the infection). Cell type and time point are not known.

V usage is TRBV11-2 and J usage is TRBJ2-7, with D maybe TRBD1 (6 bases). CDR3 length: 13 amino acids. V was trimmed by 5 bases and J by 6 bases, leaving 14 bases between them. Per germline, CDR1 SGHAT and CDR2 FQNNGV. The CDR3 protein is CASSSGQGGEQYF. Written as DNA, the CDR3 is TGTGCCAGCAGCAGTGGACAAGGGGGCGAGCAGTACTTC.

The chain is built from TRBV25-1 and TRBJ2-7; D gene ambiguous. The CDR3 has 12 amino acids. Trimming shortened V by 4 bases and J by 3 bases, and 7 bases separated the two germline ends. Germline V gives CDR1 MGHDK, CDR2 SYGVNS. The CDR3 region has the DNA TGTGCCAGCAGTGGGGCCCTCTACGAGCAGTACTTC. Residues: CASSGALYEQYF.

This chain uses TRBV7-2 with TRBJ2-3; 14 bases align to TRBD2. Looked up from germline, CDR1 is SGHTA and CDR2 is FQGNSA. CDR3 length: 19 amino acids. V dropped 5 bases and J dropped 3; count of bases not matched to a gene: 13. The CDR3 nucleotides are TGTGCCAGCAGCCCGGGACTAGCGGGAGTTCTGTTCGGGACAGATACGCAGTATTTT. This encodes CASSPGLAGVLFGTDTQYF.

This clonotype was seen ten or more times. The chain combines TRBV5-1 with TRBJ2-7; possibly TRBD1 or TRBD2 for D (5 bases each). The CDR3 totals 16 residues. Trimming removed 5 bases at V and 3 bases at J, with 21 bases between. Germline-derived CDR1 and CDR2 are SGHRS and YFSETQ. The CDR3 loop is CASSTTTGTSVYEQYF. The CDR3 coding sequence is TGCGCCAGCAGTACCACCACCGGGACCTCTGTCTACGAGCAGTACTTC.